This T cell receptor beta chain emerged from a study of T cells in Graves' hyperthyroidism and ophthalmopathy. Study-level findings and limits: Peripheral blood also featured most of the thyroid clonotypes expanded above 0.001.

Germline assignment: CDR1 MNHNS and CDR2 SASEGT. J was trimmed by 5 bases and V by 8 bases; bases with no gene match: 12. The CDR3 covers 15 residues. Source material for PBMCs was about 10 ml fresh peripheral blood. TCR beta CDR3 region amplification was performed from RNA transcripts. First-round RT-PCR of the TCR CDR3 relied on the HTBI primer set. TCRdb re-called the multiplex PCR reads with MiXCR, one entry per CDR3 protein. This table holds around 600,000 distinct CDR3 sequences, more than 15% found once. This clonotype was counted between two and nine times. What it recognizes is unknown. The genes are TRBV6-1 and TRBJ2-3; 8 nucleotides align to TRBD1. Sequenced: blood. The sequence came from a woman aged 25 to 39 with Graves' hyperthyroidism. The CDR3 region is CASGRGTGSRDTQYF. CDR3 coding DNA: TGTGCCAGCGGCCGCGGGACAGGTTCTCGAGATACGCAGTATTTT.